This record looks at one TCR beta chain sequence and its context. Nominally healthy donors were sampled, though unrecorded immune exposures were likely. There are 15 residues in the CDR3. The V end was cut by 2 bases, the J end by 0 bases, with 7 bases between. Germline values: CDR1 MNHEY, CDR2 SMNVEV (reference sequence). This specimen belongs to a study of cytomegalovirus exposure and HLA in healthy donors. Primers included in the PCR were 60 Vbeta and 13 Jbeta primers. Libraries were prepared by immunoSEQ multiplex PCR; TCRdb keeps only in-frame clonotypes and omits some of them. The table shows around 250,000 clones, with nearly 95% occurring only once.

Sequencing was performed on PBMCs. The gene calls are TRBV27 and TRBJ1-4; TRBD1 is a possible D gene (5 bases). The sequence was obtained from a girl under 10 years old in good health and CMV-seronegative. The CDR3 nucleotides are TGTGCCAGCAGTTTAAGGGGTGCAACTAATGAAAAACTGTTTTTT. Amino acids: CASSLRGATNEKLFF.